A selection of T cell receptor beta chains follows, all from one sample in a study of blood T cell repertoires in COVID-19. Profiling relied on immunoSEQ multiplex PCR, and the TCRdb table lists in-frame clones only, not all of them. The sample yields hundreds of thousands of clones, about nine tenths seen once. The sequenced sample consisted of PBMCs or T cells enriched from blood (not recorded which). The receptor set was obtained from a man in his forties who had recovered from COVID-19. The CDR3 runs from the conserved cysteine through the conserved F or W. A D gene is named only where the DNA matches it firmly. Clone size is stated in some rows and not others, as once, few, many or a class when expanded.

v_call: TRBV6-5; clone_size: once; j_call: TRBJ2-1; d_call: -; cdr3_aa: CASSRDRYNEQFF; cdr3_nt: TGTGCCAGCAGCCGTGACAGATACAATGAGCAGTTCTTC
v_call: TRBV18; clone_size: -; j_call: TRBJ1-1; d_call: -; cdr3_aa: CASSPRLDTEAFF; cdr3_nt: TGTGCCAGCTCACCCAGGTTGGACACTGAAGCTTTCTTT
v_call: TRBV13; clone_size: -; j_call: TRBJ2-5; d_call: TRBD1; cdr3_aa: CASSHRDRDRGETQYF; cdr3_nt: TGTGCCAGCAGCCACCGGGACAGGGACAGGGGAGAGACCCAGTACTTC
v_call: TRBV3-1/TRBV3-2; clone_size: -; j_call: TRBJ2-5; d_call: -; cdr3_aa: CASSPMRQNQETQYF; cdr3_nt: TGTGCCAGCAGCCCCATGAGACAGAATCAAGAGACCCAGTACTTC
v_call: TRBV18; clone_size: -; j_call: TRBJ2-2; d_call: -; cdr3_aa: CASSSSLSGELFF; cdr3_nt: TGTGCCAGCTCGTCCTCCCTATCCGGGGAGCTGTTTTTT
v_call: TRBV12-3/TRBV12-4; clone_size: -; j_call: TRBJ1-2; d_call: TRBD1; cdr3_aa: CASTGTGYYGYTF; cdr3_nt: TGTGCCAGCACCGGGACAGGGTATTATGGCTACACCTTC
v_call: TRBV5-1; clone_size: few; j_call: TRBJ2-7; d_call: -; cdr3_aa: CASSLDREPYEQYF; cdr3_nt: TGCGCCAGCAGCTTGGACAGGGAACCCTACGAGCAGTACTTC
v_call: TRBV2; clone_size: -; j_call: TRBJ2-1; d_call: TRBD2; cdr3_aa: CASISGGGSYNEQFF; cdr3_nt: TGTGCCAGCATCAGCGGGGGGGGATCCTACAATGAGCAGTTCTTC
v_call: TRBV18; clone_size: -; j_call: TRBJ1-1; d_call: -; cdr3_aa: CASSPPLGLNTEAFF; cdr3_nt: TGTGCCAGCTCACCACCCCTGGGCCTGAACACTGAAGCTTTCTTT
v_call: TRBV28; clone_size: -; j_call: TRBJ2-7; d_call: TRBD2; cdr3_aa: CASSLAGVHEQYF; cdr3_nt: TGTGCCAGCAGTTTAGCGGGAGTCCACGAGCAGTACTTC
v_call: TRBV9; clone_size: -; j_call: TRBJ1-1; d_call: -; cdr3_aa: CASSVAQEGTEAFF; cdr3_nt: TGTGCCAGCAGCGTTGCCCAGGAGGGCACTGAAGCTTTCTTT
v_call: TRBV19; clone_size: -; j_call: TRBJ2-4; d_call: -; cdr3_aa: CASSMRGPYAKNIQYF; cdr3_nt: TGTGCCAGTAGTATGAGAGGCCCGTACGCCAAAAACATTCAGTACTTC
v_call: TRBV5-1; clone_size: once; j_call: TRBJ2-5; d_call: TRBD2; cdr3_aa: CASSAGTSGMRETQYF; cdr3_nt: TGCGCCAGCAGCGCCGGGACTAGCGGAATGAGAGAGACCCAGTACTTC
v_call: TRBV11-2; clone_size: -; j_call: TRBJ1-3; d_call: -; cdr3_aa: CASSLGSGQRSGNTIYF; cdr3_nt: TGTGCCAGCAGCTTAGGGTCCGGTCAGCGCTCTGGAAACACCATATATTTT
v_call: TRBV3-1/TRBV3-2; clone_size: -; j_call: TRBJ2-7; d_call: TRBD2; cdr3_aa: CASSQQASGEYEQYF; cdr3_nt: TGTGCCAGCAGCCAACAGGCTAGCGGAGAATACGAGCAGTACTTC
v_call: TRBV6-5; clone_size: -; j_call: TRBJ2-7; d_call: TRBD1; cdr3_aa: CASSYGTGVEQYF; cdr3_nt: TGTGCCAGCAGTTACGGGACAGGGGTTGAGCAGTACTTC
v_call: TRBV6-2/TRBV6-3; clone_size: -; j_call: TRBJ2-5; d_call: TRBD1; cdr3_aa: CASSRDRGYETQYF; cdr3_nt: TGTGCCAGCAGTCGGGACAGGGGCTACGAGACCCAGTACTTC
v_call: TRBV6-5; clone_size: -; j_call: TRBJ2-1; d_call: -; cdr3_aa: CASSYSSNEQFF; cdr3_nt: TGTGCCAGCAGTTACTCGTCAAATGAGCAGTTCTTC
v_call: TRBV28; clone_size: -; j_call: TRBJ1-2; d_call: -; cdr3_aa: CASSFNARDYGYTF; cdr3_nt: TGTGCCAGCAGTTTCAATGCGAGGGACTATGGCTACACCTTC
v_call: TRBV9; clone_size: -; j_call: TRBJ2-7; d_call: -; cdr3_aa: CASSVGGTYEQYF; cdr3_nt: TGTGCCAGCAGCGTAGGTGGGACTTACGAGCAGTACTTC
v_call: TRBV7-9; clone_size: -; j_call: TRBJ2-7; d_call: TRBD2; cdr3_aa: CASSLGTSGRAGEQYF; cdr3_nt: TGTGCCAGCAGCCTAGGGACTAGCGGGAGGGCCGGCGAGCAGTACTTC
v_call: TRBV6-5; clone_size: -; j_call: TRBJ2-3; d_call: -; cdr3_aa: CASSYGGTSTDTQYF; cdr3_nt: TGTGCCAGCAGTTATGGTGGTACTAGCACAGATACGCAGTATTTT
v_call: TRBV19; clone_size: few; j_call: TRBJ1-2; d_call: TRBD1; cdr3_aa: CASRPSGGNGYTF; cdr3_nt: TGTGCCAGTAGGCCCTCAGGGGGTAATGGCTACACCTTC
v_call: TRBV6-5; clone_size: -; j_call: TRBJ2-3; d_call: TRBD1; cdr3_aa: CASSLGTGFTDTQYF; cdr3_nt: TGTGCCAGCAGCCTAGGGACAGGGTTCACAGATACGCAGTATTTT
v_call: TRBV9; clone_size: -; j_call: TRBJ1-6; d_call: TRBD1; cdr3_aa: CASSTRDSNSPLHF; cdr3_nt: TGTGCCAGCAGCACCCGGGACAGTAATTCACCCCTCCACTTT